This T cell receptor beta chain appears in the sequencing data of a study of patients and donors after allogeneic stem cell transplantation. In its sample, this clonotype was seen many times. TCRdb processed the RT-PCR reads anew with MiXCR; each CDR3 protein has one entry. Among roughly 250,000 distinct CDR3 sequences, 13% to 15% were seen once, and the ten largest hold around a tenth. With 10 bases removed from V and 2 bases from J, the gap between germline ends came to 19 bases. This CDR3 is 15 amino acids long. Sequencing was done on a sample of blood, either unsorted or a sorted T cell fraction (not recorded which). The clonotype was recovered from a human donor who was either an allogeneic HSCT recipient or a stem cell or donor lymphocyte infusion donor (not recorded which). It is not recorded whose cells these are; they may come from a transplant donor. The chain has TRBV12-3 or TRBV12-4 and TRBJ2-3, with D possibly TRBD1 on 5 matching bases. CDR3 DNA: TGTGCCACCCTGAGCAGGGCTCTTACCACAGATACGCAGTATTTT. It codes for CATLSRALTTDTQYF.